The rows below give T cell receptor beta chains drawn from one sample of a study of human T cells and chemical hapten exposure. From the RACE reads, TCRdb called clonotypes with MiXCR, one entry per CDR3 protein. The table records 300,000 to 450,000 distinct CDR3 sequences, 4.5% to 6% of them present only once. The input for sequencing was whole blood, taken in connection with sensitization to the hapten diphenylcyclopropenone (DPC). The source of these receptors is a woman between 50 and 59 years old with alopecia areata. Some clones in this sample may be carry-over from other donors' samples. Both conserved end residues are part of each CDR3. D genes are given only for firm matches. For some rows the clone size is stated as once, few or many, or as a class when expanded; others skip it.

cdr3_nt: TGTGCCAGCAGTGAAGTCCCAGGGGCCCTAGCCAAAAACATTCAGTACTTC
cdr3_aa: CASSEVPGALAKNIQYF
v_call: TRBV2
j_call: TRBJ2-4
clone_size: NA
d_call: NA

cdr3_nt: TGTGCCAGCAGTGCGGAATTTATAGGGACAGATACGCAGTATTTT
cdr3_aa: CASSAEFIGTDTQYF
v_call: TRBV27
j_call: TRBJ2-3
clone_size: many
d_call: NA

cdr3_nt: TGTGCCAGCTCCCCCGAGAGATCTGGAAACACCATATATTTT
cdr3_aa: CASSPERSGNTIYF
v_call: TRBV18
j_call: TRBJ1-3
clone_size: few
d_call: NA

cdr3_nt: TGTGCCAGCAGACCCATTAAGACAGGGGCGCTAACTGAAGCTTTCTTT
cdr3_aa: CASRPIKTGALTEAFF
v_call: TRBV6-5
j_call: TRBJ1-1
clone_size: many
d_call: TRBD1

cdr3_nt: TGTGCCAGCAGCCCAGGAGGTGGGGTACGAATGGAGCAGTACTTC
cdr3_aa: CASSPGGGVRMEQYF
v_call: TRBV3-1
j_call: TRBJ2-7
clone_size: many
d_call: NA

cdr3_nt: TGTGCCAGCAGTCTCCCAGGCAGGGAAATCACAGATACGCAGTATTTT
cdr3_aa: CASSLPGREITDTQYF
v_call: TRBV12-3/TRBV12-4
j_call: TRBJ2-3
clone_size: many
d_call: NA

cdr3_nt: TGTGCCAGCAGTTACCTAGCGATGAGCACAGATACGCAGTATTTT
cdr3_aa: CASSYLAMSTDTQYF
v_call: TRBV6-5
j_call: TRBJ2-3
clone_size: NA
d_call: NA

cdr3_nt: TGTGCCAGCAGTATTGGACGGGAGAACACTGAAGCTTTCTTT
cdr3_aa: CASSIGRENTEAFF
v_call: TRBV6-2/TRBV6-3
j_call: TRBJ1-1
clone_size: few
d_call: NA

cdr3_nt: TGTGCCAGCAGTGGGAGGGGGAACTATGGCTACACCTTC
cdr3_aa: CASSGRGNYGYTF
v_call: TRBV25-1
j_call: TRBJ1-2
clone_size: NA
d_call: NA

cdr3_nt: TGTGCCAGCAGCTTCATCTCTGGGGCCAACGTCCTGACTTTC
cdr3_aa: CASSFISGANVLTF
v_call: TRBV7-8
j_call: TRBJ2-6
clone_size: NA
d_call: NA

cdr3_nt: TGTGCCACCAGGGGAGGACAGGGATCCACTGAAGCTTTCTTT
cdr3_aa: CATRGGQGSTEAFF
v_call: TRBV24-1
j_call: TRBJ1-1
clone_size: NA
d_call: TRBD1

cdr3_nt: TGTGCCAGCAGGCCCCCAACTAGCGGGAGTAGCGAGACCCAGTACTTC
cdr3_aa: CASRPPTSGSSETQYF
v_call: TRBV6-6
j_call: TRBJ2-5
clone_size: many
d_call: TRBD2

cdr3_nt: TGTGCCAGCAGCTTAGTGAACCTCGGGACACTGAACACTGAAGCTTTCTTT
cdr3_aa: CASSLVNLGTLNTEAFF
v_call: TRBV7-8
j_call: TRBJ1-1
clone_size: many
d_call: NA

cdr3_nt: TGTGCCAGCAGCCTAGGACAGGGTCGGGCGAACACTGAAGCTTTCTTT
cdr3_aa: CASSLGQGRANTEAFF
v_call: TRBV12-3/TRBV12-4
j_call: TRBJ1-1
clone_size: many
d_call: TRBD1

cdr3_nt: TGTGCCAGCAGCTTTGGAGGGACGGGGGGCGAAGCTTTCTTT
cdr3_aa: CASSFGGTGGEAFF
v_call: TRBV7-9
j_call: TRBJ1-1
clone_size: many
d_call: NA

cdr3_nt: TGTGCCAGCAGTTACTCAATTCCGGGCGGGAGTAGGAACGAGCAGTACTTC
cdr3_aa: CASSYSIPGGSRNEQYF
v_call: TRBV6-5
j_call: TRBJ2-7
clone_size: many
d_call: TRBD2

cdr3_nt: TGCGCCAGCAGTAAAAGTAGGGGGTATACGCAGTATTTT
cdr3_aa: CASSKSRGYTQYF
v_call: TRBV4-3
j_call: TRBJ2-3
clone_size: many
d_call: NA

cdr3_nt: TGTGCCAGCAGCCAAGATCGGGCTAGCGGGAGGGCCGCCGGGGAGCTGTTTTTT
cdr3_aa: CASSQDRASGRAAGELFF
v_call: TRBV4-2
j_call: TRBJ2-2
clone_size: few
d_call: TRBD2

cdr3_nt: TGTGCCAGCAGCCCCCGGGACAAGCTCTCCTACGAGCAGTACTTC
cdr3_aa: CASSPRDKLSYEQYF
v_call: TRBV12-3/TRBV12-4
j_call: TRBJ2-7
clone_size: many
d_call: NA

cdr3_nt: TGTGCCAGCAGCCCCCGGACTCCCTCTTCGTGGCAGTACTTC
cdr3_aa: CASSPRTPSSWQYF
v_call: TRBV7-4
j_call: TRBJ2-7
clone_size: many
d_call: NA

cdr3_nt: TGTGCCAGCAGTCCACGGGACTTTAGCACAGATACGCAGTATTTT
cdr3_aa: CASSPRDFSTDTQYF
v_call: TRBV12-3/TRBV12-4
j_call: TRBJ2-3
clone_size: many
d_call: NA

cdr3_nt: TGTGCCTGGAGTGTACAGGGGCAAGGCACAGATACGCAGTATTTT
cdr3_aa: CAWSVQGQGTDTQYF
v_call: TRBV30
j_call: TRBJ2-3
clone_size: NA
d_call: TRBD1

cdr3_nt: TGTGCCAGCAGCCGACAGGACGGGAATTCACCCCTCCACTTT
cdr3_aa: CASSRQDGNSPLHF
v_call: TRBV7-2
j_call: TRBJ1-6
clone_size: few
d_call: NA

cdr3_nt: TGTGCCAGCAGTTCGACAGGGGGGTACAATGAGCAGTTCTTC
cdr3_aa: CASSSTGGYNEQFF
v_call: TRBV12-3/TRBV12-4
j_call: TRBJ2-1
clone_size: many
d_call: TRBD1

cdr3_nt: TGTGCCACCAGTGATCCGCGGTACACAGGGAACGAGCAGTACTTC
cdr3_aa: CATSDPRYTGNEQYF
v_call: TRBV24-1
j_call: TRBJ2-7
clone_size: few
d_call: NA

cdr3_nt: TGTGCCTGGAGTGCAGGGGTGAACACTGAAGCTTTCTTT
cdr3_aa: CAWSAGVNTEAFF
v_call: TRBV30
j_call: TRBJ1-1
clone_size: few
d_call: NA

cdr3_nt: TGTGCCAGCAGATCTGACAGATTCGAGACCCAGTACTTC
cdr3_aa: CASRSDRFETQYF
v_call: TRBV6-5
j_call: TRBJ2-5
clone_size: many
d_call: NA

cdr3_nt: TGTGCCAGCAGTCGACCACAGGGGCAAGAGACCCAGTACTTC
cdr3_aa: CASSRPQGQETQYF
v_call: TRBV7-9
j_call: TRBJ2-5
clone_size: many
d_call: TRBD1